The clone carrying this TCR beta chain was observed a handful of times. As yet, its antigen is unknown. TCR beta VDJ and CDR3 were profiled, and genomic DNA was the template. TCRdb reanalysed the reads using MiXCR and keeps one entry per CDR3 protein. The repertoire has some 200,000 distinct CDR3 sequences, approximately 48% of them found once; the top ten carry 8.5% to 10%. This record comes from a study of CD8+CD57+ T cells in acquired aplastic anemia. Whole-study context: On average, sorted CD4+ and CD8+ cells gave roughly 2.9 ug of DNA. Study-wide results and caveats: Any difference that existed in CD8+ Simpson's diversity between patients and controls was not significant.

The CDR3 runs 17 residues. CDR1 MNHNS and CDR2 SASEGT come from the germline V gene. The V segment lost 7 bases and the J segment 5 bases; nucleotides outside the gene matches: 17. By flow cytometry, patients selected for sequencing had shown an expansion of CD8+CD57+ cells. Patient blood was sampled before any therapy had been received. The TCR was taken from a human donor with aplastic anemia. The sample consisted of sorted CD4+, CD8+, or CD8+CD57+ T cells (not recorded which) from PBMCs. This chain connects TRBV6-1 to TRBJ1-5, with 7 bases fitting TRBD1. The CDR3 here is CASKKARGNRGDQPQHF. CDR3 nucleotides: TGTGCCAGCAAAAAAGCCCGCGGAAACAGGGGAGATCAGCCCCAGCATTTT.